This is a list of T cell receptor beta chains from one sample in a study of blood T cell repertoires in COVID-19. Generated by immunoSEQ multiplex PCR, the TCRdb table keeps only in-frame clones and is missing some. The sample lists about 480,000 clones, around 87% occurring once. Sequencing was done on a sample of PBMCs or T cells enriched from blood (not recorded which). All receptors derive from a woman in her thirties or forties who had recovered from COVID-19. Each CDR3 is given with its conserved first and last residue. The D gene is left open where the match is weak. Clone size is stated in some rows and not others, as once, few, many or a class when expanded.

TRBD2,TRBV24-1,TRBJ2-5,NA,CATSGWREGQETQYF,TGTGCCACCAGTGGTTGGCGGGAGGGCCAAGAGACCCAGTACTTC
TRBD1,TRBV2,TRBJ2-7,NA,CASSERTGKLHEQYF,TGTGCCAGCAGTGAAAGGACAGGGAAACTCCACGAGCAGTACTTC
TRBD2,TRBV18,TRBJ2-4,NA,CASSPLARTSGQGGNIQYF,TGTGCCAGCTCACCACTGGCGCGGACTAGCGGACAAGGTGGAAACATTCAGTACTTC
NA,TRBV5-1,TRBJ2-1,NA,CASSPQGSSYNEQFF,TGCGCCAGCAGTCCACAGGGATCCTCCTACAATGAGCAGTTCTTC
NA,TRBV6-1,TRBJ2-4,once,CASSEVPRLAKNIQYF,TGTGCCAGCAGTGAAGTTCCCAGACTAGCCAAAAACATTCAGTACTTC
TRBD1,TRBV3-1/TRBV3-2,TRBJ1-4,NA,CASSQDRDKLFF,TGTGCCAGCAGCCAGGACAGGGATAAACTGTTTTTT
TRBD1,TRBV5-1,TRBJ2-5,NA,CASSTGGSETQYF,TGCGCCAGCAGCACAGGGGGCTCAGAGACCCAGTACTTC
TRBD1,TRBV19,TRBJ1-2,NA,CASSIFPDRVGGYTF,TGTGCCAGTAGTATATTCCCGGACAGGGTCGGTGGCTACACCTTC
NA,TRBV12-3/TRBV12-4,TRBJ2-7,NA,CASSLETDYEQYF,TGTGCCAGCAGTTTAGAGACAGACTACGAGCAGTACTTC
TRBD1,TRBV7-9,TRBJ2-1,NA,CASSHSPGQGDNEQFF,TGTGCCAGCAGCCATTCACCGGGACAGGGGGACAATGAGCAGTTCTTC
TRBD1,TRBV6-6,TRBJ1-1,NA,CASTLPGGQGTEAFF,TGTGCCAGCACCCTCCCGGGGGGACAGGGGACTGAAGCTTTCTTT
NA,TRBV6-1,TRBJ2-1,NA,CASSDGRNEQFF,TGTGCCAGCAGTGATGGGAGGAATGAGCAGTTCTTC
NA,TRBV2,TRBJ1-3,NA,CASSEQSGNTIYF,TGTGCCAGCAGTGAACAATCTGGAAACACCATATATTTT
TRBD2,TRBV7-9,TRBJ2-3,NA,CASSFRTSGYTDTQYF,TGTGCCAGCAGCTTCAGGACTAGCGGCTACACAGATACGCAGTATTTT
TRBD1,TRBV11-3,TRBJ1-1,NA,CASSLEGWWTGGDTEAFF,TGTGCCAGCAGCTTAGAGGGGTGGTGGACAGGGGGGGACACTGAAGCTTTCTTT
NA,TRBV18,TRBJ1-3,NA,CASSPVEGGNTIYF,TGTGCCAGCTCACCCGTCGAGGGAGGAAACACCATATATTTT
NA,TRBV13,TRBJ1-2,NA,CASSPHRDTRSYGYTF,TGTGCCAGCAGCCCGCACCGGGACACCCGATCCTATGGCTACACCTTC
NA,TRBV28,TRBJ1-6,once,CASSYQGGGSPLHF,TGTGCCAGCAGTTACCAGGGTGGTGGTTCACCCCTCCACTTT
TRBD2,TRBV6-2/TRBV6-3,TRBJ2-5,NA,CASSYTPSGRAGETQYF,TGTGCCAGCAGTTACACTCCTAGCGGGAGGGCCGGGGAGACCCAGTACTTC
NA,TRBV28,TRBJ1-4,NA,CASSGGVYNEKLFF,TGTGCCAGCAGTGGGGGGGTTTATAATGAAAAACTGTTTTTT
NA,TRBV19,TRBJ1-1,NA,CASSIQGSYTEAFF,TGTGCCAGTAGTATTCAGGGGTCGTACACTGAAGCTTTCTTT
NA,TRBV9,TRBJ1-6,many,CASSTPNSPLHF,TGTGCCAGCAGCACTCCTAATTCACCCCTCCACTTT
NA,TRBV10-1,TRBJ2-1,NA,CASAGLVASSYNEQFF,TGCGCCAGCGCTGGGTTGGTAGCTAGCTCCTACAATGAGCAGTTCTTC
TRBD1,TRBV7-2,TRBJ2-1,NA,CASSFYRGNEQFF,TGTGCCAGCAGCTTCTACAGGGGCAATGAGCAGTTCTTC
NA,TRBV6-2/TRBV6-3,TRBJ2-1,NA,CASSRPGKYNEQFF,TGTGCCAGCAGTCGACCCGGGAAATACAATGAGCAGTTCTTC
TRBD1,TRBV6-5,TRBJ1-5,NA,CASSYSAGGNQPQHF,TGTGCCAGCAGTTACTCGGCAGGGGGTAATCAGCCCCAGCATTTT
NA,TRBV6-5,TRBJ2-5,few,CASSPYRVAGETQYF,TGTGCCAGCAGTCCCTACAGGGTTGCGGGAGAGACCCAGTACTTC
NA,TRBV3-1/TRBV3-2,TRBJ2-7,NA,CASSRGLTDEEQYF,TGTGCCAGCAGCCGGGGACTGACAGATGAGGAGCAGTACTTC
NA,TRBV4-3,TRBJ2-1,NA,CASSQAVRDADEQFF,TGCGCCAGCAGCCAAGCGGTCAGGGATGCCGATGAGCAGTTCTTC
NA,TRBV19,TRBJ1-4,NA,CASRNAGKSNEKLFF,TGTGCCAGTAGGAACGCAGGGAAATCTAATGAAAAACTGTTTTTT
NA,TRBV19,TRBJ2-3,once,CATLDSTDTQYF,TGTGCCACGCTAGACAGCACAGATACGCAGTATTTT
TRBD2,TRBV13,TRBJ2-1,NA,CASSSTGTSGKNEQFF,TGTGCCAGCAGCAGCACCGGGACTAGCGGGAAGAATGAGCAGTTCTTC
TRBD2,TRBV27,TRBJ2-5,NA,CASSKLAGGPETQYF,TGTGCCAGCAGCAAGCTAGCGGGAGGGCCAGAGACCCAGTACTTC
NA,TRBV11-2,TRBJ1-2,NA,CASSLEAGRAGGYTF,TGTGCCAGCAGCTTAGAGGCGGGTAGGGCGGGTGGCTACACCTTC
NA,TRBV15,TRBJ1-2,once,CATSRGGANYGYTF,TGTGCCACCAGCAGAGGGGGGGCTAACTATGGCTACACCTTC
TRBD1,TRBV5-1,TRBJ2-6,large,CASNPGQGKVYGANVLTF,TGCGCCAGCAATCCGGGACAGGGCAAAGTTTACGGGGCCAACGTCCTGACTTTC
NA,TRBV4-3,TRBJ1-2,NA,CASSQEIMGGEYGYTF,TGCGCCAGCAGCCAAGAAATAATGGGAGGGGAGTATGGCTACACCTTC